Shown below are 17 T cell receptor beta chains from a single sample sequenced in a study of patients and donors after allogeneic stem cell transplantation. TCRdb re-called the RT-PCR reads through MiXCR, storing one row per CDR3 protein. The sample has tens of thousands of distinct CDR3 sequences, roughly 43% seen once. Sequences were obtained from blood, either unsorted or a sorted T cell fraction (not recorded which). The receptors come from a human donor who was either an allogeneic HSCT recipient or a stem cell or donor lymphocyte infusion donor (not recorded which). It is not recorded whose cells these are; they may come from a transplant donor.

This clonotype was seen a few times. The gene calls are TRBV29-1 and TRBJ1-5; D uncertain. The V and J ends lost 5 bases and 0 bases respectively, with 11 bases between them. Germline CDR1 SQVTM, CDR2 ANQGSEA. The CDR3 is 14 residues long. The CDR3 is CSVQAGNSNQPQHF. In nucleotides, the CDR3 is TGCAGCGTTCAGGCCGGAAATAGCAATCAGCCCCAGCATTTT.

The chain joins TRBV20-1 to TRBJ1-2; no clear D. V lost 0 bases and J 5 bases, leaving 13 bases between the germline ends. CDR3 size: 14 residues. Germline CDR1 DFQATT, CDR2 SNEGSKA (reference sequence). In DNA form, the CDR3 reads TGCAGTGCTAGAGAGGCTTCGGATTTGTATGGCTACACCTTC. Residues: CSAREASDLYGYTF.

This clonotype occurred a few times. This chain links TRBV29-1 with TRBJ1-1; 8 bases map to TRBD1. The germline V gene encodes CDR1 SQVTM and CDR2 ANQGSEA. This CDR3 has 13 amino acids. J gave up 0 bases and V 4 bases, and 1 base lay outside the gene matches. In nucleotides, the CDR3 is TGCAGCGTTGGGGACAGGTTGAACACTGAAGCTTTCTTT. It yields the protein CSVGDRLNTEAFF.

The CDR3 DNA reads as TGTGCCAGCAGCTTACGTCCGTTCTCTGGAAACACCATATATTTT. Its protein is CASSLRPFSGNTIYF. The chain joins TRBV7-2 to TRBJ1-3; D is undetermined. Germline lookup yields CDR1 SGHTA and CDR2 FQGNSA. This CDR3 region has 15 residues. Trimming removed 2 bases from V and 0 bases from J, with 8 bases in between.

The rearrangement uses TRBV29-1 and TRBJ2-5; D gene uncertain. Germline CDR1 and CDR2: SQVTM and ANQGSEA. Between the trimmed V and J ends, which lost 6 bases and 4 bases, there was a span of 18 bases. The CDR3 has 14 amino acids. CDR3 DNA sequence: TGCAGCGTCTCGGAGAGAAGTATGAGAGAGACCCAGTACTTC. The encoded protein is CSVSERSMRETQYF.

The sample holds one count of this clonotype. Germline and junction disagree at one end, which may indicate a read error. The genes are TRBV5-1 and TRBJ1-1; D might be TRBD1 (6 bases). The CDR3 has 15 residues. The germline gives CDR1 SGHRS, CDR2 YFSETQ. The CDR3 sequence: CASSLEGGEVTEAFF. The CDR3 DNA is TGCGCCAGCAGCTTGGAAGGGGGAGAGGTCACTGAAGCTTTCTTC.

This clonotype was seen only a few times. In DNA, the CDR3 is TGTGCCAGCAGCGTAATGACAGGGGGCAAAGGAAAACTGTTTTTT. It yields the protein CASSVMTGGKGKLFF. V and J are TRBV5-6 and TRBJ1-4; 10 nucleotides agree with TRBD1. CDR1 is SGHDT and CDR2 is YYEEEE in the germline V gene. The CDR3 has 15 residues. Losses at the gene ends were 4 bases for V and 10 bases for J; bases not matched to a gene: 10.

This clonotype was recorded a few times. The chain uses TRBV4-3 and TRBJ1-4; 8 nucleotides align to TRBD1. V gave up 7 bases and J gave up 2 bases; unmatched junction bases: 9. The CDR3 runs 16 residues. Germline CDR1 is LGHNA and CDR2 is YSLEER. CDR3 sequence (DNA): TGCGCCAGCATGGACAGGGTCGTGAGTACTAATGAAAAACTGTTTTTT. Translated: CASMDRVVSTNEKLFF.

This clonotype came up once. V and J are TRBV28 and TRBJ1-1; no definite D call. CDR3 length: 11 amino acids. With 5 bases removed from V and 6 bases from J, the gap between germline ends came to 7 bases. Germline-derived CDR1 and CDR2 are MDHEN and SYDVKM. The CDR3 bases are TGTGCCAGCAGTGACCGGGCTGAAGCTTTCTTT. It codes for CASSDRAEAFF. Combining the CDR3 with reference TRBV28 and TRBJ1-1 gives the whole variable domain DVKVTQSSRYLVKRTGEKVFLECVQDMDHENMFWYRQDPGLGLRLIYFSYDVKMKEKGDIPEGYSVSREKKERFSLILESASTNQTSMYLCASSDRAEAFFGQGTRLTVV.

This chain joins TRBV7-2 and TRBJ1-2; D remains unclear. Germline V CDR1 and CDR2: SGHTA, FQGNSA. This CDR3 has 12 amino acids. V lost 5 bases to trimming and J lost 8 bases, with 12 bases between them. In DNA, the CDR3 is TGTGCCAGCAGCCCGCCAATCGGGGGCTACACCTTC. As protein: CASSPPIGGYTF.

V usage is TRBV5-1 and J usage is TRBJ1-1, with a tentative D call TRBD1 (6 bases). V was cut by 1 base and J by 1 base, with 11 bases left in between. The CDR3 totals 15 residues. Germline V lookup: CDR1 SGHRS, CDR2 YFSETQ. The CDR3 region is CASSLRGAANTEAFF. CDR3 bases: TGCGCCAGCAGCTTGCGGGGGGCCGCGAACACTGAAGCTTTCTTT. The complete variable domain, with remaining parts taken from reference TRBV5-1 and TRBJ1-1, reads KAGVTQTPRYLIKTRGQQVTLSCSPISGHRSVSWYQQTPGQGLQFLFEYFSETQRNKGNFPGRFSGRQFSNSRSEMNVSTLELGDSALYLCASSLRGAANTEAFFGQGTRLTVV.

The chain combines TRBV20-1 with TRBJ2-7, with 9 bases lining up with TRBD1. The trim removed 4 bases at V and 0 bases at J, leaving 7 bases unmatched. Germline lookup yields CDR1 DFQATT and CDR2 SNEGSKA (reference sequence). CDR3 length equals 15 residues. Here the CDR3 DNA reads TGCAGTGCTACCCCGGGACAGGGAGGCTCCTACGAGCAGTACTTC. This codes for CSATPGQGGSYEQYF.

V usage is TRBV7-8 and J usage is TRBJ1-4; no reliable D call. Germline-derived CDR1 and CDR2 are SGHVS and FQNEAQ. The CDR3 loop spans 14 amino acids. V lost 5 bases to trimming and J lost 8 bases, with 15 bases between them. CDR3 nucleotides: TGTGCCAGCAGCACGGCCTTCCCTGGGGAAAAACTGTTTTTT. Translation gives CASSTAFPGEKLFF.

The DNA for the CDR3 is TGTGCCAGCAGTTCTTGGGGGGCGGCCACTGAAGCTTTCTTT. Encoded protein: CASSSWGAATEAFF. This chain joins TRBV6-2 or TRBV6-3 and TRBJ1-1; D might be TRBD1 (6 bases). The CDR3 covers 14 residues. V was pared by 4 bases and J by 4 bases, with 13 bases between. CDR1 is MNHEY, CDR2 SVGEGT, per germline.

This chain links TRBV12-3 or TRBV12-4 with TRBJ1-1; no reliable D call. V was cut by 7 bases and J by 3 bases, with 12 bases left in between. The CDR3 length is 13 residues. CDR3 sequence (DNA): TGTGCCAGCACCTTAGCCGGGTACACTGAAGCTTTCTTT. Encoded protein: CASTLAGYTEAFF.

V is TRBV6-5 and J is TRBJ1-1, with D uncertain. Looked up from germline, CDR1 is MNHEY and CDR2 is SVGAGI. CDR3 length: 13 residues. Trimming shortened V by 0 bases and J by 1 base, and 3 bases separated the two germline ends. The CDR3 sequence is CASSYSTNTEAFF. CDR3 coding DNA: TGTGCCAGCAGTTACTCGACGAACACTGAAGCTTTCTTT.

V gene TRBV7-9 combines with J gene TRBJ1-2, with D possibly TRBD1 on 5 matching bases. The CDR3 consists of 17 residues. Germline lookup yields CDR1 SEHNR and CDR2 FQNEAQ (reference sequence). With 4 bases removed from V and 3 bases from J, the gap between germline ends came to 21 bases. The CDR3 DNA reads as TGTGCCAGCAGCTCCTCAGGAGTGGGCAGGGCCTACTATGGCTACACCTTC. The encoded protein is CASSSSGVGRAYYGYTF.